A selection of T cell receptor beta chains follows, all from one sample in a study of blood T cell repertoires in COVID-19. Repertoires were generated with immunoSEQ multiplex PCR, while TCRdb's copy carries only in-frame clones and drops some. This sample has roughly 80,000 clones, with roughly 91% found just once. The sequenced material came from peripheral blood. These receptors were collected from a woman aged 45-59 years in a cohort sampled during active COVID-19. The CDR3 runs from the conserved cysteine through the conserved F or W. A D gene is named only where the DNA matches it firmly. Clone size appears in some rows only: once, few, many, or a class for an expanded clone.

D gene: TRBD2
clone size: -
V gene: TRBV5-1
J gene: TRBJ2-3
CDR3 protein: CASSKTSGGGTDTQYF
CDR3 DNA: TGCGCCAGCAGCAAGACTAGCGGGGGCGGTACAGATACGCAGTATTTT

D gene: -
clone size: -
V gene: TRBV19
J gene: TRBJ1-3
CDR3 protein: CASSIAIYSGNTIYF
CDR3 DNA: TGTGCCAGTAGTATCGCGATTTACTCTGGAAACACCATATATTTT

D gene: -
clone size: -
V gene: TRBV6-5
J gene: TRBJ1-5
CDR3 protein: CASRTGSSNQPQHF
CDR3 DNA: TGTGCCAGCAGAACCGGGTCCAGCAATCAGCCCCAGCATTTT

D gene: TRBD2
clone size: -
V gene: TRBV11-3
J gene: TRBJ2-1
CDR3 protein: CASSLLNRARSGRVRNEQFF
CDR3 DNA: TGTGCCAGCAGCTTATTAAATAGGGCCAGGAGCGGGAGGGTTCGCAATGAGCAGTTCTTC

D gene: -
clone size: -
V gene: TRBV5-5
J gene: TRBJ1-3
CDR3 protein: CASSGARGNTIYF
CDR3 DNA: TGTGCCAGCAGCGGCGCCAGGGGAAACACCATATATTTT

D gene: -
clone size: -
V gene: TRBV5-6
J gene: TRBJ1-1
CDR3 protein: CASSLGVSNTEAFF
CDR3 DNA: TGTGCCAGCAGCTTGGGAGTTTCGAACACTGAAGCTTTCTTT

D gene: -
clone size: once
V gene: TRBV21-1
J gene: TRBJ1-2
CDR3 protein: CASSKVGLGGYGYTF
CDR3 DNA: TGTGCCAGCAGCAAAGTAGGGCTAGGGGGCTATGGCTACACCTTC

D gene: -
clone size: -
V gene: TRBV11-2
J gene: TRBJ1-1
CDR3 protein: CASSSRGGEDTEAFF
CDR3 DNA: TGTGCCAGCAGCTCCCGCGGGGGCGAGGACACTGAAGCTTTCTTT

D gene: -
clone size: -
V gene: TRBV4-1
J gene: TRBJ2-7
CDR3 protein: CASSQVVGEPYEQYF
CDR3 DNA: TGCGCCAGCAGCCAGGTGGTAGGAGAACCCTACGAGCAGTACTTC

D gene: TRBD2
clone size: -
V gene: TRBV19
J gene: TRBJ2-3
CDR3 protein: CASSPLHGGGTDTQYF
CDR3 DNA: TGTGCCAGTAGTCCCCTCCATGGGGGGGGCACAGATACGCAGTATTTT

D gene: -
clone size: medium-sized
V gene: TRBV21-1
J gene: TRBJ2-7
CDR3 protein: CASSKVAAGGPDGYEQYF
CDR3 DNA: TGTGCCAGCAGCAAGGTAGCCGCCGGAGGCCCAGACGGTTACGAGCAGTACTTC

D gene: TRBD2
clone size: -
V gene: TRBV9
J gene: TRBJ2-3
CDR3 protein: CASSGGSNTDTDTQYF
CDR3 DNA: TGTGCCAGCAGCGGCGGGAGCAACACAGACACAGATACGCAGTATTTT

D gene: -
clone size: -
V gene: TRBV28
J gene: TRBJ2-7
CDR3 protein: CASSSAYEQYF
CDR3 DNA: TGTGCCAGCAGTTCAGCCTACGAGCAGTACTTC

D gene: TRBD2
clone size: once
V gene: TRBV7-9
J gene: TRBJ2-1
CDR3 protein: CASSPFTGTSGNEQFF
CDR3 DNA: TGTGCCAGCAGCCCTTTTACCGGGACTAGCGGCAATGAGCAGTTCTTC

D gene: -
clone size: -
V gene: TRBV13
J gene: TRBJ2-7
CDR3 protein: CASSLVSGGAYEQYF
CDR3 DNA: TGTGCCAGCAGCTTAGTCTCTGGGGGGGCGTACGAGCAGTACTTC

D gene: -
clone size: -
V gene: TRBV5-1
J gene: TRBJ1-4
CDR3 protein: CASSETGVTRVNEKLFF
CDR3 DNA: TGCGCCAGCAGCGAGACCGGCGTCACGAGGGTTAATGAAAAACTGTTTTTT

D gene: -
clone size: -
V gene: TRBV5-1
J gene: TRBJ1-1
CDR3 protein: CASSLGRAEAFF
CDR3 DNA: TGCGCCAGCAGCTTGGGTCGGGCTGAAGCTTTCTTT

D gene: -
clone size: -
V gene: TRBV19
J gene: TRBJ2-3
CDR3 protein: CASSIGSPSTDTQYF
CDR3 DNA: TGTGCCAGTAGTATAGGTAGTCCCAGCACAGATACGCAGTATTTT

D gene: -
clone size: -
V gene: TRBV18
J gene: TRBJ2-7
CDR3 protein: CASSPLDSYEQYF
CDR3 DNA: TGTGCCAGCTCACCCCTGGACAGCTACGAGCAGTACTTC

D gene: -
clone size: -
V gene: TRBV7-8
J gene: TRBJ2-2
CDR3 protein: CASSSWANTGELFF
CDR3 DNA: TGTGCCAGCAGTTCTTGGGCCAACACCGGGGAGCTGTTTTTT

D gene: TRBD1
clone size: -
V gene: TRBV30
J gene: TRBJ2-7
CDR3 protein: CAWSPRGRDYEQYF
CDR3 DNA: TGTGCCTGGAGTCCGAGGGGGCGCGACTACGAGCAGTACTTC

D gene: TRBD1
clone size: -
V gene: TRBV12-3/TRBV12-4
J gene: TRBJ1-6
CDR3 protein: CASSLNRGSPLHF
CDR3 DNA: TGTGCCAGCAGCTTAAACAGGGGTTCACCCCTCCACTTT

D gene: TRBD2
clone size: -
V gene: TRBV10-3
J gene: TRBJ2-7
CDR3 protein: CAISEGRGGYEQYF
CDR3 DNA: TGTGCCATCAGTGAGGGGAGGGGAGGTTACGAGCAGTACTTC

D gene: -
clone size: -
V gene: TRBV7-9
J gene: TRBJ1-4
CDR3 protein: CASSLTGTNEKLFF
CDR3 DNA: TGTGCCAGCAGCCTTACCGGTACTAATGAAAAACTGTTTTTT

D gene: TRBD1
clone size: -
V gene: TRBV7-9
J gene: TRBJ2-2
CDR3 protein: CASSTGTGNGELFF
CDR3 DNA: TGTGCCAGCAGTACCGGGACAGGGAATGGGGAGCTGTTTTTT

D gene: TRBD1
clone size: -
V gene: TRBV14
J gene: TRBJ1-2
CDR3 protein: CASSYTGGRIFTATNYGYTF
CDR3 DNA: TGTGCCAGCAGCTACACAGGGGGCCGCATATTCACCGCCACTAACTATGGCTACACCTTC